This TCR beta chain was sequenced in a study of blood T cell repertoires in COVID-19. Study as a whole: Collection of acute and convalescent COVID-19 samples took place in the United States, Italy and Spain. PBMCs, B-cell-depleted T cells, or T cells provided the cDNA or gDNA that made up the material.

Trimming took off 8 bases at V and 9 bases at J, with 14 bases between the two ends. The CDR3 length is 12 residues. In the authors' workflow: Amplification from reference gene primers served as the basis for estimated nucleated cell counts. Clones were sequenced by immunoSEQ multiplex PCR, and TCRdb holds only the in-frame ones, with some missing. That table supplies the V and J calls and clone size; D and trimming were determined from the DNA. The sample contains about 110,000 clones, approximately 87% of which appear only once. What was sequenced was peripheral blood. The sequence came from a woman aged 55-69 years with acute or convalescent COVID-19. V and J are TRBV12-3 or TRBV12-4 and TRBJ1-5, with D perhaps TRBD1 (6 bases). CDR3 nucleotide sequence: TGTGCCAGCGGACCAGGGGAAGGGCCCCAGCATTTT. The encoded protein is CASGPGEGPQHF.